Given below is one T cell receptor (beta chain) in context. This clonotype is medium-sized (0.01 to 0.1%) in its sample. It lacks a known antigen. No much larger clone is present one base from it, and per-base qualities are unavailable. This sample was included in a study of molecular identifiers for immune sequencing clone quantification (dated by TCRdb to 2017 to 2018). Background for the entire study: For a replicate experiment, RNA from roughly 18,000 or 92,000 naive CD8 T cells was divided into five aliquots, and four of the five aliquots were sequenced. This methods study benchmarked molecular-identifier clustering-based TCR repertoire sequencing (MIDCIRS) and TCR RNA copy counting, using CD8 T cells to do so.

Library preparation employed PCR. Sequencing instrument: Illumina HiSeq 4000. Bulk TCR libraries were generated as previously described, with the TCR primers listed in Table S5 used. The Qiagen AllPrep DNA/RNA kit was used to purify total RNA. Reads from multiple sequencing runs of the same library were pooled before analysis. The authors' analysis ran thus. Reads were retained only if their TCR constant sequence matched exactly, and those retained reads were trimmed to 150 nt and grouped according to their 12-nt molecular barcodes. Reads in each barcode group were sub-clustered using a 15% Levenshtein threshold, and a quality-weighted consensus sequence was built for each RNA molecule. Non-functional sequences were discarded, and so were lower-count sequences lying one edit away from another sequence. On the basis of fitting two negative binomial distributions, barcode sub-clusters with fewer than 20% of the maximum read count were discarded. In TCRdb, the public reads were trimmed at Q25 with fastp and aligned with MiXCR, with productive beta chains retained. When rows share a CDR3 protein, they turn into one entry using the most common DNA and genes. TCRdb, rather than the study authors, made the V and J calls. The sample profile shows 9,500 to 15,000 distinct CDR3 sequences; 18% of them were found once. The ten largest clones add up to under 1.5% of the sample.

Here is what the overall study found, with its caveats: Modeling indicated 2.5 to 3 TCR RNA copies recovered per cell, compared with around 10 by digital PCR, which implies a capture efficiency of approximately 31%. Clones above 20 RNA copies held over 99% of molecules in CMV-specific effector cells but under 1% in naive cells. When barcode sub-clustering was left out, chimeric consensus sequences inflated TCR diversity, with chimeras reaching as high as 47%. Highly expanded clone sizes could be underestimated if identical TCR molecules share a barcode. Naive libraries contained spiked-in Jurkat TCR RNA (approximately nine copies' worth), which is not part of the donor repertoire. Even against a background of some 1 million naive CD8 T cells, spiked-in Jurkat TCR RNA amounting to a single cell's worth was reported to be detectable.

Naive CD8 T cell libraries were made from about 20,000 to 1,000,000 sorted cells using 10%, 30% or 50% of purified RNA. Naive CD8 T cells were FACS-sorted as CD8+CD4-CCR7+CD45RA+ on a BD FACSAria II into RLT Plus buffer. Ten to eleven TCR copies' worth of Jurkat RNA were spiked into about 19,000-1,000,000 naive CD8 T cell samples to test detection sensitivity. CD8 T cells were enriched with RosetteSep CD8+ T Cell Enrichment Cocktail and Ficoll-Paque, followed by ACK red cell lysis. V loses 7 bases of germline sequence and J loses 8 bases, and the interval between the two ends is 17 bases. There are 12 amino acids in the CDR3, from cysteine to phenylalanine inclusive. Left in the record is the CDR3 DNA by itself, 36 bases read in frame from the first base. Per the germline V gene, SQVTM is the CDR1 and ANQGSEA is the CDR2.

The chain joins TRBV29-1 to TRBJ1-2; TRBD1 might be the D gene, on 6 matching bases. The specimen was naive CD8+ T cells from blood, with Jurkat cell RNA spiked in. The cell subset or site label of this sample denotes: FACS-sorted CD8+CD4-CCR7+CD45RA+ naive T cells. The sequence derives from a human donor in good health. Some libraries in this study had Jurkat cell RNA spiked in. In nucleotide form, the sequence is TGCAGCGCCCCTGACAGGTTTAGGGGCTACACCTTC. This codes for CSAPDRFRGYTF.